The present T cell receptor beta chain was sequenced within a study of T cells in Graves' hyperthyroidism and ophthalmopathy. Overall study: Any treatment followed the collection of peripheral blood at initial diagnosis. Whole-study findings and limits: In simple terms, a model built on 13 V-J features told ophthalmopathy apart from stable hyperthyroidism. In validation, the model predicted ophthalmopathy. These predictions came a median about 6.5 months before onset.

TCR beta CDR3 region amplification was performed from RNA transcripts. When the TCR CDR3 underwent first-round RT-PCR, the HTBI primer set was used. TCRdb called the multiplex PCR reads again in MiXCR, with one record for every CDR3 protein. Of 600,000 or so distinct CDR3 sequences listed, 15% to 20% are singletons. To note about this clonotype: Its cognate antigen is unknown.

The diagnoses drew upon clinical symptoms, serum thyroxine and TRAb, thyroid ultrasound and orbital computed tomography. Germline lookup yields CDR1 LNHDA and CDR2 SQIVND (reference sequence). The CDR3 runs 17 residues. Losses at the gene ends were 1 base for V and 3 bases for J; bases not matched to a gene: 8. The sample consisted of blood. The J gene is TRBJ2-1, the V gene TRBV19; TRBD1 agrees at 8 bases. This TCR came from a woman aged 25-40 years with Graves' hyperthyroidism. CDR3 in DNA: TGTGCCAGTAGTATAGGAAGTGGGACAGGAGACTACAATGAGCAGTTCTTC. Translated: CASSIGSGTGDYNEQFF.